Listed here is a single T cell receptor (beta chain). Its antigen is still unknown. Generated by immunoSEQ multiplex PCR, the TCRdb table keeps only in-frame clones and is missing some. This sample has tens of thousands of clones, with around nine tenths found just once. V was cut by 1 base and J by 7 bases, with 14 bases left in between. The CDR3 sequence is 14 residues long. Germline V gives CDR1 SGHAT, CDR2 FQDESV (reference sequence). This record comes from a study of T cell responses to AZD1222 COVID-19 vaccine. The study's findings and limits: The donors showed a predominance of white British ancestry and of females, with possible underestimation of clonal diversity. Every sample of the repertoires postdated the peak T cell response. Variant regions that are unmutated are reportedly the target of nearly half of spike-specific TCRs.

The chain uses TRBV11-1 and TRBJ2-7, with D unresolved. This TCR was sampled from an adult in good health. The material sequenced was peripheral blood, taken on day 0 of AZD1222 vaccination. The CDR3 loop reads CASSLDQASREQYF. The DNA for the CDR3 is TGTGCCAGCAGCTTAGATCAGGCCTCGAGGGAGCAGTACTTC.